Below are 21 T cell receptor beta chains sequenced from a single sample in a study of T cell responses to AZD1222 COVID-19 vaccine. Assay used: immunoSEQ multiplex PCR; TCRdb lists only in-frame clones, some missing. The repertoire holds roughly 120,000 clones, with roughly 84% as singletons. The sample here was peripheral blood, taken on day 0 of AZD1222 vaccination. These receptor sequences come from an adult in good health.

This clone appeared once. The chain has TRBV15 and TRBJ1-6; D possibly corresponds to TRBD1 (5 bases). The CDR3 is made up of 15 amino acids. V lost 3 bases and J lost 0, with 6 bases in between. The V gene's germline CDR1 is LNHNV and CDR2 YYDKDF (reference sequence). The CDR3 bases are TGTGCCACCAGCAGCGGGGGCTCCTATAATTCACCCCTCCACTTT. It encodes CATSSGGSYNSPLHF.

The chain combines TRBV10-3 with TRBJ1-2, with D unclear. The ends were cut back, 7 bases at V and 5 bases at J, with 14 bases in the middle. The germline V gene encodes CDR1 ENHRY and CDR2 SYGVKD. The CDR3 is 13 residues long. The CDR3 region has the DNA TGTGCCATCACACCAGGTCAGAGTTATGGCTACACCTTC. Its translation: CAITPGQSYGYTF.

The chain couples TRBV28 to TRBJ1-2, with D tentatively TRBD1 (5 bases). The germline CDR1 and CDR2 sequences are MDHEN and SYDVKM. V gave up 7 bases and J gave up 5 bases, with 11 bases separating them. The CDR3 sequence is 12 residues long. CDR3 DNA sequence: TGTGCCAGCACCCAGGGTGGGTATGGCTACACCTTC. It specifies CASTQGGYGYTF.

The chain combines TRBV11-3 with TRBJ2-1; D gene ambiguous. The germline V gene encodes CDR1 SGHNT and CDR2 YENEEA. V lost 2 bases to trimming and J lost 5 bases, with 10 bases between them. The CDR3 runs 14 residues. CDR3 sequence: CASSLSLRDNEQFF. The CDR3 region has the DNA TGTGCCAGCAGCTTATCCTTAAGGGACAATGAGCAGTTCTTC.

The genes are TRBV5-1 and TRBJ1-3, with 8 nucleotides matching TRBD1. The CDR3 is made up of 16 amino acids. Per germline, CDR1 SGHRS and CDR2 YFSETQ. J gave up 2 bases and V 2 bases, and 6 bases lay outside the gene matches. The CDR3 DNA follows: TGCGCCAGCAGCTTCACTTGGACAGGGACTGGAAACACCATATATTTT. It is translated as CASSFTWTGTGNTIYF.

V usage is TRBV19 and J usage is TRBJ2-3; 9 nucleotides line up with TRBD2. CDR1 is LNHDA and CDR2 is SQIVND in the germline V gene (reference sequence). The CDR3 extends over 15 amino acids. V lost 3 bases and J lost 5; bases outside the gene matches: 6. CDR3: CASSILAGGGDTQYF. The CDR3 DNA follows: TGTGCCAGTAGTATTCTTGCGGGAGGGGGAGATACGCAGTATTTT.

The rearrangement uses TRBV19 and TRBJ2-6; possible D gene TRBD2, 6 bases. From germline, CDR1 is LNHDA and CDR2 SQIVND (reference sequence). V was shortened by 7 bases and J by 7 bases, with 23 bases between the two germline ends. The CDR3 covers 17 residues. CDR3: CASTQVVTGVSANVLTF. The CDR3 DNA follows: TGTGCCAGTACACAGGTCGTAACGGGGGTGAGCGCCAACGTCCTGACTTTC.

The J gene is TRBJ2-5, the V gene TRBV30, with 8 bases aligning to TRBD1. Trimming cost V 4 bases and J 2 bases; bases outside gene matches: 6. The CDR3 covers 14 residues. The germline V gene has CDR1 GTSNPN and CDR2 SVGIG (reference sequence). The CDR3 spells CAWNRGVLQETQYF. Written as DNA, the CDR3 is TGTGCCTGGAACAGGGGGGTGCTACAAGAGACCCAGTACTTC.

The chain employs TRBV6-6 and TRBJ1-2; no clear D. CDR3 length: 14 residues. V gave up 7 bases and J gave up 2 bases, with 14 bases separating them. CDR1 MNHNY and CDR2 SVGAGI come from the germline V gene (reference sequence). This CDR3 is CASTSQIENYGYTF. CDR3 DNA: TGTGCCAGCACCTCTCAAATTGAAAACTATGGCTACACCTTC.

V usage is TRBV19 and J usage is TRBJ2-7; D is possibly TRBD1 or TRBD2 (5 bases each). CDR1 and CDR2 (germline): LNHDA, SQIVND (reference sequence). This CDR3 has 14 amino acids. Trimming took off 6 bases at V and 1 base at J, with 13 bases between the two ends. CDR3 sequence (DNA): TGTGCCAGTAGCCGGCAGGGACCATCCTACGAGCAGTACTTC. Its translation is CASSRQGPSYEQYF.

This sequence joins TRBV9 and TRBJ2-5, with 7 bases fitting TRBD1. Germline trimming cut 4 bases from V and 2 bases from J; bases unmatched to any gene: 11. The CDR3 is 16 residues long. Germline CDR1 is SGDLS and CDR2 is YYNGEE. The chain's CDR3 is CASSPTLGQSQETQYF. DNA of the CDR3: TGTGCCAGCAGCCCAACTCTGGGACAGTCTCAAGAGACCCAGTACTTC.

This chain uses TRBV2 with TRBJ1-2; D is ambiguous. The length of the CDR3 is 14 residues. V was clipped by 7 bases and J by 4 bases, with 16 bases between them. Germline V gives CDR1 SNHLY, CDR2 FYNNEI. CDR3 in DNA: TGTGCCAGCACACCGAGAAGGCAGACCTATGGCTACACCTTC. This sequence encodes CASTPRRQTYGYTF.

The CDR3 region is CSVEDQGQTNYGYTF. Here the CDR3 DNA reads TGCAGCGTTGAAGATCAAGGACAAACTAACTATGGCTACACCTTC. This chain uses TRBV29-1 with TRBJ1-2; D is perhaps TRBD1 (5 bases). Germline assignment: CDR1 SQVTM and CDR2 ANQGSEA. CDR3 length equals 15 residues. Trimming removed 0 bases at V and 0 bases at J, with 11 bases between. The variable domain in full, completed from reference TRBV29-1 and TRBJ1-2, reads SAVISQKPSRDICQRGTSLTIQCQVDSQVTMMFWYRQQPGQSLTLIATANQGSEATYESGFVIDKFPISRPNLTFSTLTVSNMSPEDSSIYLCSVEDQGQTNYGYTFGSGTRLTVV.

The rearrangement joins TRBV15 to TRBJ1-1; TRBD1 matches at 8 bases. This CDR3 is built from 13 residues. The junction had 8 bases not matched to a gene; V was cut back by 7 bases and J by 7 bases. The germline gives CDR1 LNHNV, CDR2 YYDKDF (reference sequence). The CDR3: CATKDRGSYEAFF. CDR3 nucleotide sequence: TGTGCCACCAAAGACAGGGGCTCCTATGAAGCTTTCTTT.

This clone was seen just once. The chain joins TRBV4-2 to TRBJ1-2, with D uncertain. V gave up 1 base and J gave up 4 bases, with 13 bases separating them. CDR3 length equals 15 residues. The germline V gene encodes CDR1 LGHNA and CDR2 YNFKEQ. This CDR3 reads CASSQGSAGGYGYTF. In nucleotides, the CDR3 is TGTGCCAGCAGCCAAGGATCCGCAGGAGGCTATGGCTACACCTTC.

Here the CDR3 reads CASTPVKGPRYRQYF. CDR3 nucleotide sequence: TGTGCCAGCACTCCCGTAAAAGGCCCCAGGTATAGGCAGTACTTC. V and J are TRBV28 and TRBJ2-7; the D is unclear. Trimming removed 7 bases from V and 9 bases from J, with 25 bases in between. Per germline, CDR1 MDHEN and CDR2 SYDVKM. This CDR3 is 15 amino acids long.

The chain joins TRBV19 to TRBJ1-6; D call uncertain. With 3 bases removed from V and 0 bases from J, the gap between germline ends came to 12 bases. The CDR3 contains 17 residues. Germline V lookup: CDR1 LNHDA, CDR2 SQIVND (reference sequence). As DNA, the CDR3 is TGTGCCAGTAGTATGGGCAGGCGGAGCTCCTATAATTCACCCCTCCACTTT. Its translation: CASSMGRRSSYNSPLHF.

This clone showed up just once. The chain couples TRBV5-1 to TRBJ2-6; no definite D call. Trimming removed 2 bases from V and 4 bases from J, with 10 bases in between. The germline CDR1 and CDR2 sequences are SGHRS and YFSETQ. The CDR3 length is 15 residues. CDR3 residues: CASSFSGAGANVLTF. For the CDR3, the DNA is TGCGCCAGCAGCTTCTCAGGAGCAGGGGCCAACGTCCTGACTTTC.

The chain carries TRBV12-5 and TRBJ2-1; D is unclear. CDR3 length equals 12 residues. Deletions cut 5 bases from V and 4 bases from J, with 6 bases between. Per germline, CDR1 LGHNT and CDR2 FRNRAP. This CDR3 reads CASGTQYNEQFF. The CDR3 coding sequence is TGTGCTAGTGGTACCCAGTACAATGAGCAGTTCTTC.

V and J are TRBV27 and TRBJ2-1; 7 bases align to TRBD1. Germline V gives CDR1 MNHEY, CDR2 SMNVEV (reference sequence). V lost 9 bases and J lost 4; bases outside the gene matches: 12. The CDR3 loop spans 15 amino acids. The CDR3 nucleotides read TGTGCCAGGCCTTTGACAGGGTTACCTTACAATGAGCAGTTCTTC. Protein product: CARPLTGLPYNEQFF.

The rearrangement uses TRBV2 and TRBJ2-1, with TRBD2 identical over 7 bases. V was clipped by 6 bases and J by 0 bases; unmatched bases: 8. The germline V gene encodes CDR1 SNHLY and CDR2 FYNNEI. The CDR3 contains 16 residues. In DNA form, the CDR3 reads TGTGCCAGCAGACTGCTCACGGGGGGCTCCTACAATGAGCAGTTCTTC. Translating gives CASRLLTGGSYNEQFF.